Listed below are T cell receptor beta chains from one sample, sequenced in a study of tumor-infiltrating lymphocytes in oesophageal squamous cell carcinoma. Using its own MiXCR run on the PCR reads, TCRdb lists one record per CDR3 protein. The table includes roughly 20,000 distinct CDR3 sequences, about 35% detected once. The specimen was esophageal tumor tissue. These receptors came from a male donor with esophageal squamous cell carcinoma. The CDR3 runs from the conserved cysteine through the conserved F or W. Fields, in order: clone size, J gene, D gene, V gene, CDR3 protein, CDR3 DNA. A D gene is named only where the DNA matches it firmly. Clone sizes are given selectively: once, few, many, or a class where the clone is expanded.

clone_size: -; j_call: TRBJ2-1; d_call: -; v_call: TRBV7-9; cdr3_aa: CASRPAAGPARNEQFF; cdr3_nt: TGTGCCAGCAGACCTGCCGCCGGGCCCGCACGCAATGAGCAGTTCTTC
clone_size: many; j_call: TRBJ2-3; d_call: -; v_call: TRBV18; cdr3_aa: CASSPEQDTQYF; cdr3_nt: TGTGCCAGCTCACCAGAACAAGATACGCAGTATTTT
clone_size: medium-sized; j_call: TRBJ1-5; d_call: TRBD1; v_call: TRBV7-2; cdr3_aa: CASSFDGQGFYQPQHF; cdr3_nt: TGTGCCAGCAGCTTCGATGGACAGGGGTTCTATCAGCCCCAGCATTTT
clone_size: -; j_call: TRBJ2-1; d_call: -; v_call: TRBV6-1; cdr3_aa: CASSRTSYNEQFF; cdr3_nt: TGTGCCAGCAGTCGGACAAGCTACAATGAGCAGTTCTTC
clone_size: -; j_call: TRBJ2-7; d_call: TRBD1; v_call: TRBV10-1; cdr3_aa: CASSESLDRAYEQYF; cdr3_nt: TGCGCCAGCAGTGAATCCTTGGACAGGGCCTACGAGCAGTACTTC
clone_size: -; j_call: TRBJ1-2; d_call: TRBD1; v_call: TRBV4-3; cdr3_aa: CASSQAGTGGSGGYTF; cdr3_nt: TGCGCCAGCAGCCAAGCTGGGACAGGGGGCTCAGGTGGCTACACCTTC
clone_size: many; j_call: TRBJ1-5; d_call: -; v_call: TRBV6-2/TRBV6-3; cdr3_aa: CASSYDAGAGNQPQHF; cdr3_nt: TGTGCCAGCAGTTACGACGCAGGGGCTGGCAATCAGCCCCAGCATTTT
clone_size: -; j_call: TRBJ2-3; d_call: -; v_call: TRBV7-2; cdr3_aa: CASSPLGARGGTDTQYF; cdr3_nt: TGTGCCAGCAGCCCTTTAGGCGCTCGAGGGGGGACAGATACGCAGTATTTT
clone_size: -; j_call: TRBJ2-2; d_call: -; v_call: TRBV5-4; cdr3_aa: CASSVGTLNTGELFF; cdr3_nt: TGTGCCAGCAGCGTCGGGACATTGAACACCGGGGAGCTGTTTTTT
clone_size: -; j_call: TRBJ2-1; d_call: TRBD1; v_call: TRBV6-2/TRBV6-3; cdr3_aa: CASSYRAGQGASSYNEQFF; cdr3_nt: TGTGCCAGCAGTTACAGGGCGGGACAGGGGGCCAGCTCCTACAATGAGCAGTTCTTC
clone_size: medium-sized; j_call: TRBJ2-7; d_call: -; v_call: TRBV7-2; cdr3_aa: CASSFSGEDEQYF; cdr3_nt: TGTGCCAGCAGCTTCTCGGGAGAGGACGAGCAGTACTTC
clone_size: -; j_call: TRBJ2-1; d_call: TRBD2; v_call: TRBV6-2/TRBV6-3; cdr3_aa: CASSTGSGSRYEQFF; cdr3_nt: TGTGCCAGCAGTACGGGTAGCGGGAGTCGCTATGAGCAGTTCTTC
clone_size: -; j_call: TRBJ1-2; d_call: -; v_call: TRBV5-1; cdr3_aa: CASQPGDYGYTF; cdr3_nt: TGCGCCAGTCAACCAGGGGACTATGGCTACACCTTC
clone_size: medium-sized; j_call: TRBJ1-2; d_call: -; v_call: TRBV7-9; cdr3_aa: CASSLGFRDDGYTF; cdr3_nt: TGTGCCAGCAGCTTAGGTTTCAGGGACGATGGCTACACCTTC
clone_size: medium-sized; j_call: TRBJ1-6; d_call: -; v_call: TRBV7-6; cdr3_aa: CASSPLQGRDSPLHF; cdr3_nt: TGTGCCAGCAGCCCTCTCCAGGGTCGAGATTCACCCCTCCACTTT
clone_size: -; j_call: TRBJ2-5; d_call: -; v_call: TRBV7-3; cdr3_aa: CASSLAGNPRETQYF; cdr3_nt: TGTGCCAGCAGCTTAGCCGGCAACCCCAGGGAGACCCAGTACTTC
clone_size: many; j_call: TRBJ1-6; d_call: -; v_call: TRBV6-4; cdr3_aa: CASSDEHHNSPLHF; cdr3_nt: TGTGCCAGCAGTGATGAACACCATAATTCACCCCTCCACTTT
clone_size: -; j_call: TRBJ2-5; d_call: -; v_call: TRBV11-2; cdr3_aa: CASSNSGLYNEQYF; cdr3_nt: TGTGCCAGCAGCAACAGCGGGCTTTACAATGAGCAGTACTTC
clone_size: -; j_call: TRBJ2-7; d_call: -; v_call: TRBV30; cdr3_aa: CAWSPPGGSYEQYF; cdr3_nt: TGTGCCTGGAGTCCCCCCGGCGGATCCTACGAGCAGTACTTC
clone_size: many; j_call: TRBJ2-7; d_call: TRBD2; v_call: TRBV5-4; cdr3_aa: CASSFYRGRAGANEQYF; cdr3_nt: TGTGCCAGCAGCTTTTATCGAGGGAGGGCCGGGGCGAACGAGCAGTACTTC
clone_size: many; j_call: TRBJ2-1; d_call: TRBD1; v_call: TRBV14; cdr3_aa: CASRQTGTGFGYNEQFF; cdr3_nt: TGTGCCAGCAGACAGACCGGGACAGGGTTCGGATACAATGAGCAGTTCTTC
clone_size: few; j_call: TRBJ2-7; d_call: -; v_call: TRBV21-1; cdr3_aa: CASSKANSPTSYEQYF; cdr3_nt: TGTGCCAGCAGCAAAGCGAACAGTCCAACCTCCTACGAGCAGTACTTC
clone_size: -; j_call: TRBJ1-5; d_call: -; v_call: TRBV28; cdr3_aa: CASSQVSNQPQHF; cdr3_nt: TGTGCCAGCAGTCAGGTCAGCAATCAGCCCCAGCATTTT
clone_size: -; j_call: TRBJ2-1; d_call: -; v_call: TRBV28; cdr3_aa: CASNSGFAYEQFF; cdr3_nt: TGTGCCAGCAACTCGGGGTTTGCCTACGAGCAGTTCTTC
clone_size: -; j_call: TRBJ2-6; d_call: TRBD1; v_call: TRBV7-4; cdr3_aa: CASSPRQGSSGANVLTF; cdr3_nt: TGTGCCAGCAGCCCCCGACAGGGAAGCTCTGGGGCCAACGTCCTGACTTTC
clone_size: -; j_call: TRBJ2-7; d_call: TRBD2; v_call: TRBV6-8; cdr3_aa: CASRREGFHEQYF; cdr3_nt: TGTGCCAGCAGGAGGGAGGGGTTCCACGAGCAGTACTTC
clone_size: -; j_call: TRBJ2-7; d_call: -; v_call: TRBV20-1; cdr3_aa: CSALQGYNEQYF; cdr3_nt: TGCAGTGCACTACAGGGATACAATGAGCAGTACTTC
clone_size: -; j_call: TRBJ2-4; d_call: TRBD1; v_call: TRBV24-1; cdr3_aa: CATSDTGDSPYF; cdr3_nt: TGTGCCACCAGTGACACAGGGGATAGTCCGTACTTC
clone_size: many; j_call: TRBJ1-2; d_call: TRBD1; v_call: TRBV12-3/TRBV12-4; cdr3_aa: CASRATGAAGYTF; cdr3_nt: TGTGCCAGCAGAGCAACAGGGGCGGCTGGCTACACCTTC
clone_size: -; j_call: TRBJ2-1; d_call: TRBD2; v_call: TRBV19; cdr3_aa: CASGTSGANEQFF; cdr3_nt: TGTGCCAGCGGGACTAGCGGGGCTAATGAGCAGTTCTTC
clone_size: -; j_call: TRBJ2-5; d_call: TRBD2; v_call: TRBV7-4; cdr3_aa: CVTRRTSGRNVEQYF; cdr3_nt: TGTGTTACGCGACGGACTAGCGGGAGGAATGTTGAGCAGTACTTC